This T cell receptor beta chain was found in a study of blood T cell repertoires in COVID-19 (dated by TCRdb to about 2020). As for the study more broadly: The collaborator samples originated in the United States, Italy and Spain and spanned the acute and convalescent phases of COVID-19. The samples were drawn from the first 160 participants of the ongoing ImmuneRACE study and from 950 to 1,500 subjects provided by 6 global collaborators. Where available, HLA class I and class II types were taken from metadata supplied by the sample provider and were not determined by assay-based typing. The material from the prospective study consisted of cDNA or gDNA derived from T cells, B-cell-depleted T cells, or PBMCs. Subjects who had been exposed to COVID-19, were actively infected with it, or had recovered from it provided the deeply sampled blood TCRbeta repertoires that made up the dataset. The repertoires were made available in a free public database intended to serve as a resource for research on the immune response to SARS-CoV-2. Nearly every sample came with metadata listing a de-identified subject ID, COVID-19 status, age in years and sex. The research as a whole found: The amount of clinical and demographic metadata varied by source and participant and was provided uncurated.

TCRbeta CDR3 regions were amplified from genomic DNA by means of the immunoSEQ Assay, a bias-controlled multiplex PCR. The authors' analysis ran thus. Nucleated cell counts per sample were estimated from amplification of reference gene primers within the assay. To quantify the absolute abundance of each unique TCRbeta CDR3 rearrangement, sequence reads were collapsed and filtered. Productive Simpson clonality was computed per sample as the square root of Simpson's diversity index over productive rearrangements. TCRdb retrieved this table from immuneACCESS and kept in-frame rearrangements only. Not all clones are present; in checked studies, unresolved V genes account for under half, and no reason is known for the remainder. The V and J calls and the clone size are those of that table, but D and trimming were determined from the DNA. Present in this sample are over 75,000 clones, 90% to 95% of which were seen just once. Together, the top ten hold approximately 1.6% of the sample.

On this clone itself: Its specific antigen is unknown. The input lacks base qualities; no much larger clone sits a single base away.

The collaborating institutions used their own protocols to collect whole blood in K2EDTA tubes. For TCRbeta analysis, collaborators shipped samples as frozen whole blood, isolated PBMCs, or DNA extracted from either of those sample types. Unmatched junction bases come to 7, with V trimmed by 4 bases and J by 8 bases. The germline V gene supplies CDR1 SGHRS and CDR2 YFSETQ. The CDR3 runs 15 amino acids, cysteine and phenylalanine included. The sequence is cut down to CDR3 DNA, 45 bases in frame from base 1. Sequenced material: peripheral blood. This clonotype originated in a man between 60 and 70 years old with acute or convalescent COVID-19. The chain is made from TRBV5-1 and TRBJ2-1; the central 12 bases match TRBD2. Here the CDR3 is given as CASSPGLAGGDEQFF. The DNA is TGCGCCAGCAGCCCGGGGCTAGCGGGAGGGGATGAGCAGTTCTTC. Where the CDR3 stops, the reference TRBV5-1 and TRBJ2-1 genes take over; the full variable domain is KAGVTQTPRYLIKTRGQQVTLSCSPISGHRSVSWYQQTPGQGLQFLFEYFSETQRNKGNFPGRFSGRQFSNSRSEMNVSTLELGDSALYLCASSPGLAGGDEQFFGPGTRLTVL.